Listed here are 32 T cell receptor beta chains from one sample, sequenced in a study of cytomegalovirus exposure and HLA in healthy donors. PCR involved 60 Vbeta and 13 Jbeta primers. Sequencing used immunoSEQ multiplex PCR; TCRdb keeps in-frame clones, though not all of them. The data show 60,000 to 75,000 clones, approximately 74% seen once. The sample was PBMCs. These receptors all stem from a woman aged 30 to 39 in good health and CMV-seropositive.

J is TRBJ1-1 and V is TRBV7-3; D not certain. The CDR3 loop spans 11 amino acids. Germline V gives CDR1 SGHTA, CDR2 FQGTGA. The V end was cut by 8 bases, the J end by 2 bases, with 6 bases between. The CDR3 protein is CASRVNTEAFF. The CDR3 DNA follows: TGTGCCAGCCGCGTAAACACTGAAGCTTTCTTT.

The J gene is TRBJ2-7, the V gene TRBV7-9, with D uncertain. Germline CDR1 is SEHNR and CDR2 is FQNEAQ (reference sequence). Trimming shortened V by 5 bases and J by 2 bases, and 16 bases separated the two germline ends. The CDR3 runs to 15 residues. The CDR3 loop is CASSPFTTMAYEQYF. In DNA form, the CDR3 reads TGTGCCAGCAGCCCATTCACCACAATGGCCTACGAGCAGTACTTC.

By share, this clone ranks as medium-sized (0.01 to 0.1%). The CDR3: CASSSRDRKNIQYF. In nucleotides, the CDR3 is TGTGCCAGCAGTTCCCGGGACAGGAAAAACATTCAGTACTTC. The chain uses TRBV28 and TRBJ2-4; 8 bases are a match to TRBD1. CDR1 is MDHEN, CDR2 SYDVKM, per germline. The CDR3 is made up of 14 amino acids. J was trimmed by 4 bases and V by 4 bases; bases with no gene match: 3.

The gene calls are TRBV28 and TRBJ2-5; D not resolved. Germline V CDR1 and CDR2: MDHEN, SYDVKM. V gave up 7 bases and J gave up 5 bases, with 14 bases separating them. The CDR3 is made up of 13 amino acids. CDR3 loop: CASTNTQRETQYF. The DNA of the CDR3 is TGTGCCAGCACTAATACTCAGAGGGAGACCCAGTACTTC.

In its sample, this clone was seen a few times. The rearrangement links TRBV30 to TRBJ1-2; perhaps TRBD1 as D (5 bases). From germline, CDR1 is GTSNPN and CDR2 SVGIG (reference sequence). The CDR3 covers 12 residues. The V and J ends lost 5 bases and 4 bases respectively, with 11 bases between them. CDR3 loop: CAWDAGFYGYTF. CDR3 nucleotide sequence: TGTGCCTGGGACGCAGGGTTCTATGGCTACACCTTC.

The gene calls are TRBV29-1 and TRBJ1-2, with 10 nucleotides matching TRBD1. With 5 bases clipped from V and 6 bases from J, the junction kept 6 bases outside the gene matches. Germline assignment: CDR1 SQVTM and CDR2 ANQGSEA. The CDR3 runs to 13 residues. The CDR3 DNA reads as TGCAGCGTTCTGTCGGGACAGGGGAATGGCTACACCTTC. Translation gives CSVLSGQGNGYTF.

V and J are TRBV6-6 and TRBJ1-2; D is perhaps TRBD1 (5 bases). The CDR3 length is 11 residues. CDR1 MNHNY and CDR2 SVGAGI come from the germline V gene (reference sequence). The V gene lost 8 bases and the J gene lost 6 bases, with 10 bases spanning the gap. CDR3 protein: CASGGYDGYTF. The CDR3 nucleotides are TGTGCCAGCGGGGGGTACGATGGCTACACCTTC.

As concerns this clone: A read error may explain this, as a much larger clone is one base away. The same CDR3 can be traced to other DNA sequences in this sample. The chain has TRBV7-2 and TRBJ2-1; no clear D gene. The CDR3 is made up of 11 amino acids. Germline lookup yields CDR1 SGHTA and CDR2 FQGNSA. V lost 6 bases to trimming and J lost 4 bases, with 4 bases between them. As DNA, the CDR3 is TGTGCCAGCAGTCCTTACAATGAGCAGTTCTTC. Its translation is CASSPYNEQFF.

Only a few counts were recorded for this clone. The chain recombines TRBV28 with TRBJ2-7, with D unresolved. CDR3 length equals 14 residues. The V end lost 4 bases, the J end lost 4 bases, and 14 bases lay between the germline ends. The germline V gene encodes CDR1 MDHEN and CDR2 SYDVKM. The CDR3 here is CASSSPASRYEQYF. The CDR3 nucleotides are TGTGCCAGCAGTTCCCCAGCGTCAAGGTACGAGCAGTACTTC.

This chain links TRBV30 with TRBJ1-1; possibly TRBD1 for D (6 bases). Trimming took 3 bases from V and 4 from J, leaving 24 bases between them. CDR3 length equals 17 residues. The germline CDR1 and CDR2 sequences are GTSNPN and SVGIG (reference sequence). The CDR3 here is CAWRAFNSAGAPTEAFF. CDR3 DNA: TGTGCCTGGAGAGCGTTCAATTCGGCAGGGGCACCCACTGAAGCTTTCTTT.

The genes are TRBV30 and TRBJ1-2; no clear D. Per the germline V gene, CDR1 is GTSNPN and CDR2 is SVGIG (reference sequence). The V gene lost 5 bases and the J gene lost 6 bases, with 13 bases spanning the gap. This CDR3 has 12 amino acids. Here the CDR3 DNA reads TGTGCCTGGGATAGAAGCAGCGATGGCTACACCTTC. Translated: CAWDRSSDGYTF. The full variable domain, completed using reference TRBV30 and TRBJ1-2, is SQTIHQWPATLVQPVGSPLSLECTVEGTSNPNLYWYRQAAGRGLQLLFYSVGIGQISSEVPQNLSASRPQDRQFILSSKKLLLSDSGFYLCAWDRSSDGYTFGSGTRLTVV.

The rearrangement links TRBV6-5 to TRBJ1-2, with 7 positions matching TRBD1. Germline CDR1 is MNHEY and CDR2 is SVGAGI. The CDR3 runs 15 residues. V shed 0 bases and J 3 bases; nucleotides not matched to a gene: 4. CDR3 nucleotide sequence: TGTGCCAGCAGTTACTCGGCCAGGGGGGACTATGGCTACACCTTC. Translating it yields CASSYSARGDYGYTF.

The rearrangement joins TRBV19 to TRBJ1-1, with D hard to call. This CDR3 has 10 amino acids. Germline CDR1 is LNHDA and CDR2 is SQIVND (reference sequence). V lost 7 bases to trimming and J lost 8 bases, with 8 bases between them. The CDR3 bases are TGTGCCAGTATGGCAGGAGAAGCTTTCTTT. It yields the protein CASMAGEAFF. Variable domain in full (rest from reference TRBV19 and TRBJ1-1): DGGITQSPKYLFRKEGQNVTLSCEQNLNHDAMYWYRQDPGQGLRLIYYSQIVNDFQKGDIAEGYSVSREKKESFPLTVTSAQKNPTAFYLCASMAGEAFFGQGTRLTVV.

V gene TRBV29-1 combines with J gene TRBJ2-3; possibly TRBD1 for D (5 bases). CDR1 is SQVTM, CDR2 ANQGSEA, per germline. The CDR3 spans 16 residues. The ends were cut back, 3 bases at V and 2 bases at J, with 18 bases in the middle. The CDR3 nucleotides read TGCAGCGTTGACCCTGGGGCTAGAGCCACCACAGATACGCAGTATTTT. Residues: CSVDPGARATTDTQYF.

The chain is built from TRBV4-1 and TRBJ2-7; 13 bases agree with TRBD2. The CDR3 covers 17 residues. Per the germline V gene, CDR1 is MGHRA and CDR2 is YSYEKL. V dropped 4 bases and J dropped 6; count of bases not matched to a gene: 12. CDR3 sequence reads: CASSLTPPGLAGSEQYF. The CDR3 region has the DNA TGCGCCAGCAGCCTTACCCCCCCGGGACTAGCGGGAAGCGAGCAGTACTTC.

This sequence joins TRBV11-2 and TRBJ2-3, with D tentatively TRBD2 (5 bases). CDR1 and CDR2 from the germline V gene are SGHAT and FQNNGV. V lost 1 base and J lost 4, with 9 bases in between. This CDR3 has 14 residues. CDR3 bases: TGTGCCAGCAGCTTAGGAGGGAACGCAGATACGCAGTATTTT. Encoded protein: CASSLGGNADTQYF.

The chain employs TRBV6-5 and TRBJ2-1, with D perhaps TRBD2 (5 bases). Germline lookup yields CDR1 MNHEY and CDR2 SVGAGI. The CDR3 is made up of 13 amino acids. Between the trimmed V and J ends, which lost 4 bases and 8 bases, there was a span of 12 bases. The CDR3 sequence is CASSSSLAYEQFF. For the CDR3, the DNA is TGTGCCAGCAGTTCCTCTCTAGCTTATGAGCAGTTCTTC.

This clone was counted once. CDR3 sequence: CASSRGQGNEKLFF. The CDR3 nucleotides are TGTGCCAGCTCACGGGGACAGGGAAATGAAAAACTGTTTTTT. The V and J genes are TRBV18 and TRBJ1-4, with 9 positions matching TRBD1. With V trimmed by 4 bases and J by 5 bases, 2 bases remained unmatched. This CDR3 comprises 14 residues. Germline assignment: CDR1 KGHSH and CDR2 LQKENI.

The rearrangement links TRBV28 to TRBJ1-4; D is unclear. Germline V lookup: CDR1 MDHEN, CDR2 SYDVKM. V was pared by 1 base and J by 8 bases, with 11 bases between. The CDR3 covers 14 residues. CDR3 loop: CASSLSARREKLFF. The DNA for the CDR3 is TGTGCCAGCAGTTTATCGGCCAGGAGGGAAAAACTGTTTTTT.

This clone was seen only once. The chain has TRBV7-3 and TRBJ2-7; 8 bases agree with TRBD1. In germline, CDR1 is SGHTA, CDR2 FQGTGA. J gave up 6 bases and V 3 bases, and 4 bases lay outside the gene matches. The CDR3 sequence is 13 residues long. The CDR3 reads CASSFQGAGEQYF. DNA for the CDR3: TGTGCCAGCAGCTTCCAGGGGGCTGGCGAGCAGTACTTC.

This sequence joins TRBV10-2 and TRBJ2-3, with 11 bases fitting TRBD2. V shed 6 bases and J 0 bases; nucleotides not matched to a gene: 8. The germline V gene encodes CDR1 WSHSY and CDR2 SAAADI. The CDR3 extends over 17 amino acids. CDR3 residues: CASRGIAGGPSTDTQYF. CDR3 sequence (DNA): TGCGCCAGCAGGGGAATAGCGGGAGGGCCTAGCACAGATACGCAGTATTTT.

Ten or more counts support this clone. The rearrangement links TRBV7-9 to TRBJ2-2, with D possibly being TRBD2 (6 bases). This CDR3 has 15 residues. The germline V and J ends were trimmed by 5 bases and 5 bases, with 15 bases remaining between them. Germline V lookup: CDR1 SEHNR, CDR2 FQNEAQ (reference sequence). CDR3 DNA sequence: TGTGCCAGCAGCCCCCGATCGGGAGCTACCGGGGAGCTGTTTTTT. Protein sequence: CASSPRSGATGELFF.

This chain uses TRBV21-1 with TRBJ1-5. TRBV21-1 is tagged as a pseudogene. The CDR3 spans 14 residues. CDR3 coding DNA: TGTGCCAGCAGCAAACGGTTTTGCAATCAGCCCCAGCATTTT. As protein: CASSKRFCNQPQHF.

This chain joins TRBV5-1 and TRBJ2-2, with a weak D call TRBD1 (5 bases). Trimming removed 4 bases from V and 3 bases from J, with 13 bases in between. Germline CDR1 is SGHRS and CDR2 is YFSETQ. The CDR3 length is 15 residues. DNA of the CDR3: TGCGCCAGCAGCCGGTTCACACAGGACACCGGGGAGCTGTTTTTT. Protein product: CASSRFTQDTGELFF. Drawing the rest from reference TRBV5-1 and TRBJ2-2, the complete variable domain is KAGVTQTPRYLIKTRGQQVTLSCSPISGHRSVSWYQQTPGQGLQFLFEYFSETQRNKGNFPGRFSGRQFSNSRSEMNVSTLELGDSALYLCASSRFTQDTGELFFGEGSRLTVL.

In its sample, this clone was seen a few times. V and J are TRBV4-1 and TRBJ2-1; TRBD2 matches at 12 bases. The germline V gene encodes CDR1 MGHRA and CDR2 YSYEKL. Trimming took 4 bases from V and 13 from J; bases not matched to a gene: 14. This CDR3 comprises 16 residues. As DNA, the CDR3 is TGCGCCAGCAGCCGCTCATGGCCTAGCGGGAGGGATCCCCAGTTCTTC. Protein product: CASSRSWPSGRDPQFF.

J is TRBJ2-1 and V is TRBV7-6, with a tentative D call TRBD2 (5 bases). The germline V gene has CDR1 SGHVS and CDR2 FNYEAQ. The length of the CDR3 is 13 residues. Trimming shortened V by 4 bases and J by 11 bases, and 15 bases separated the two germline ends. CDR3 in DNA: TGTGCCAGCAGCTCCGGGGTCTTTTGGCAGCAGTTCTTC. Protein: CASSSGVFWQQFF.

V and J are TRBV6-1 and TRBJ1-1; D is undetermined. The CDR3 is 11 residues long. The ends were cut back, 7 bases at V and 2 bases at J, with 5 bases in the middle. Per the germline V gene, CDR1 is MNHNS and CDR2 is SASEGT. The CDR3 coding sequence is TGTGCCAGCACGAGAAACACTGAAGCTTTCTTT. This encodes CASTRNTEAFF.

V usage is TRBV6-1 and J usage is TRBJ2-1, with TRBD2 identical over 12 bases. Germline loops: CDR1 MNHNS, CDR2 SASEGT. Trimming cost V 4 bases and J 1 base; bases outside gene matches: 14. The CDR3 runs 20 residues. The CDR3 loop reads CASSGGLAGPLRGSYNEQFF. The CDR3 DNA sequence: TGTGCCAGCAGTGGCGGACTAGCGGGGCCGCTCCGAGGGTCCTACAATGAGCAGTTCTTC.

The rearrangement joins TRBV7-9 to TRBJ2-3; D might be TRBD1 (6 bases). The germline V and J ends were trimmed by 2 bases and 4 bases, with 19 bases remaining between them. Germline V gene sequence: CDR1 SEHNR, CDR2 FQNEAQ (reference sequence). CDR3 length equals 17 residues. In DNA form, the CDR3 reads TGTGCCAGCAGCTTAAGGGGGATGACCTTGGGCCCAGATACGCAGTATTTT. It translates to CASSLRGMTLGPDTQYF.

The chain recombines TRBV19 with TRBJ1-2; D gene unclear. Germline CDR1 and CDR2: LNHDA and SQIVND (reference sequence). The CDR3 length is 14 residues. Trimming took off 10 bases at V and 5 bases at J, with 20 bases between the two ends. The CDR3 sequence is CAIQAPNPPYGYTF. The DNA for the CDR3 is TGTGCCATCCAGGCCCCTAACCCACCTTATGGCTACACCTTC.

The gene calls are TRBV20-1 and TRBJ1-3; no firm D call. The CDR3 has 11 amino acids. The V gene lost 4 bases and the J gene lost 9 bases, with 10 bases spanning the gap. CDR1 is DFQATT, CDR2 SNEGSKA, per germline (reference sequence). The CDR3 region is CSATHLSTIYF. The CDR3 nucleotides read TGCAGTGCTACCCATCTCAGCACCATATATTTT.

The chain links TRBV4-1 to TRBJ1-1; D gene uncertain. CDR3 size: 14 residues. Between the trimmed V and J ends, which lost 2 bases and 3 bases, there was a span of 10 bases. The germline gives CDR1 MGHRA, CDR2 YSYEKL. CDR3: CASSQSGTHTEAFF. CDR3 DNA: TGCGCCAGCAGCCAATCGGGTACGCACACTGAAGCTTTCTTT.